This TCR beta chain appears in the sequencing data of a study of T cell repertoires in cytomegalovirus infection. TCRdb independently ran MiXCR on the reads; one entry per CDR3 protein. The table includes 500,000 or so distinct CDR3 sequences, approximately 15% detected once. This clonotype was observed many times. The length of the CDR3 is 15 residues. Per the germline V gene, CDR1 is MNHNS and CDR2 is SASEGT. V shed 1 base and J 3 bases; nucleotides not matched to a gene: 3. The receptor was isolated from a human donor in good health (CMV status not recorded). Some clones in this sample may be carry-over from other donors' samples. This chain joins TRBV6-1 and TRBJ2-1, with 7 bases fitting TRBD1. Sequencing was carried out using CD8+ T cells from PBMCs. This CDR3 is CASSEDRGLYNEQFF. The CDR3 coding sequence is TGTGCCAGCAGTGAAGACAGGGGTCTCTACAATGAGCAGTTCTTC.